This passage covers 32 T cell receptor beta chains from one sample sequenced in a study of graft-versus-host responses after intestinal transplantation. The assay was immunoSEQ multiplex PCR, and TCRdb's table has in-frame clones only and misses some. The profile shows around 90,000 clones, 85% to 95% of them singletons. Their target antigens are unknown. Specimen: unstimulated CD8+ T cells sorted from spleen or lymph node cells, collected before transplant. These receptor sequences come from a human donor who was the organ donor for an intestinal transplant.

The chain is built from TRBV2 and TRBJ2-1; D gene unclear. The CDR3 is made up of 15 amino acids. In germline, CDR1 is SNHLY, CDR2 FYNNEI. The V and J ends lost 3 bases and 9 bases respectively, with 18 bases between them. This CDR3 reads CASSEFLESESEQFF. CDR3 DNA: TGTGCCAGCAGTGAGTTCCTAGAGTCAGAGTCTGAGCAGTTCTTC.

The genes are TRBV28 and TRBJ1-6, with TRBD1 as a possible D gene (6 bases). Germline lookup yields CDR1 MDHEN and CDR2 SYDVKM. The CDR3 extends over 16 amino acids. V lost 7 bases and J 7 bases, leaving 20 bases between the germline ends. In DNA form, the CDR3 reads TGTGCCAGCACCCCGGCTTTGGACAGTACCAATTCACCCCTCCACTTT. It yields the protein CASTPALDSTNSPLHF.

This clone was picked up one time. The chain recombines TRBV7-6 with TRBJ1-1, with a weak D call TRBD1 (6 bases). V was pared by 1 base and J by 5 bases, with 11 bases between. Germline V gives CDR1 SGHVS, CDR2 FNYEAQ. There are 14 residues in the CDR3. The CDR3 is CASSLDGGGTEAFF. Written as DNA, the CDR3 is TGTGCCAGCAGCTTAGATGGGGGCGGTACTGAAGCTTTCTTT.

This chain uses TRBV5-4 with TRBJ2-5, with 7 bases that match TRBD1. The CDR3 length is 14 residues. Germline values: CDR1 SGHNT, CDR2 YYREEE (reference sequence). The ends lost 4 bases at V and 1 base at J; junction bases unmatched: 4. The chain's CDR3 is CASSIDRAQETQYF. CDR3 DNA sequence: TGTGCCAGCAGCATAGACAGGGCCCAAGAGACCCAGTACTTC.

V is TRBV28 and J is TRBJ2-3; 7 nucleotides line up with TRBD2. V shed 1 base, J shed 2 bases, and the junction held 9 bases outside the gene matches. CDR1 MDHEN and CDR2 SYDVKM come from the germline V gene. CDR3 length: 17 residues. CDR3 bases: TGTGCCAGCAGTTTATCCGCCAGCGGGAAGCTCACAGATACGCAGTATTTT. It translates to CASSLSASGKLTDTQYF.

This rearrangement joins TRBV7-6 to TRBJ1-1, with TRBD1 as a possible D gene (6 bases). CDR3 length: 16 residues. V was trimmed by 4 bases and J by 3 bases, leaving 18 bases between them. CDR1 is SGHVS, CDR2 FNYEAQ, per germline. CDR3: CASSYLFQGRDTEAFF. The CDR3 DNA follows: TGTGCCAGCAGCTACCTATTCCAGGGGAGGGACACTGAAGCTTTCTTT.

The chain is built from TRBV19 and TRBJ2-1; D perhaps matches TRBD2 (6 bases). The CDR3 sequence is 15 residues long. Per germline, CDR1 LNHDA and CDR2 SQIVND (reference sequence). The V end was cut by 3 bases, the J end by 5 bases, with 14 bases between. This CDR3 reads CASSIGPGGDNEQFF. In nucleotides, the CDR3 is TGTGCCAGTAGTATTGGACCCGGAGGGGACAATGAGCAGTTCTTC.

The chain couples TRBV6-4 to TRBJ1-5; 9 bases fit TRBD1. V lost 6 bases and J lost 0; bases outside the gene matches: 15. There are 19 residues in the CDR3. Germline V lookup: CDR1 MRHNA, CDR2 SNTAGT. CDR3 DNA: TGTGCCAGCAGCGGGACAGGGATTCCCCTACTGTGTAGCAATCAGCCCCAGCATTTT. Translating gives CASSGTGIPLLCSNQPQHF.

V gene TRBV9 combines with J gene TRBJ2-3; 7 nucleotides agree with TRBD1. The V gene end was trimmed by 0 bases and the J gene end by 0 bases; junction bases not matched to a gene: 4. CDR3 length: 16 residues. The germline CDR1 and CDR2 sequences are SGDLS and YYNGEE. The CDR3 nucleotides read TGTGCCAGCAGCGTAGGACAGGGCCTTAGCACAGATACGCAGTATTTT. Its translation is CASSVGQGLSTDTQYF.

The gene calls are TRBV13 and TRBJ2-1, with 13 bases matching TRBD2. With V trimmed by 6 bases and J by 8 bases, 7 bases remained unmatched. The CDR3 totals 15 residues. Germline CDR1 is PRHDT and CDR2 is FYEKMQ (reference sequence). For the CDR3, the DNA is TGTGCCAGCAGTTTAAGACTAGCGGGAGGCCATGAGCAGTTCTTC. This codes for CASSLRLAGGHEQFF.

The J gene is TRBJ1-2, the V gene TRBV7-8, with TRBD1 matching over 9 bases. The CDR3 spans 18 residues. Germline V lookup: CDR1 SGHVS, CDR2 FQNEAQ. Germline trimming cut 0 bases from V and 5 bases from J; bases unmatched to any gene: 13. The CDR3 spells CASSLARDREKEVYGYTF. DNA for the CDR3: TGTGCCAGCAGCTTAGCCCGGGACAGGGAAAAAGAAGTATATGGCTACACCTTC.

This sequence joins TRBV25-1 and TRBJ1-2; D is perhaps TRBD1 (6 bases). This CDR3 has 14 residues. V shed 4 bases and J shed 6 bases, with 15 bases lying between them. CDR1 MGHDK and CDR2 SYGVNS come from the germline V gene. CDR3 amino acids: CASSGQGWGDGYTF. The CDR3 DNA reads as TGTGCCAGCAGTGGCCAGGGGTGGGGAGATGGCTACACCTTC.

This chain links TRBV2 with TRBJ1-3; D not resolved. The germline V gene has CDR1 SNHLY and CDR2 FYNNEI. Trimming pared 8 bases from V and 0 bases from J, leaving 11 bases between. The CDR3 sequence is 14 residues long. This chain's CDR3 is CASVGASSGNTIYF. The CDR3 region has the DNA TGTGCCAGCGTGGGAGCGTCCTCTGGAAACACCATATATTTT. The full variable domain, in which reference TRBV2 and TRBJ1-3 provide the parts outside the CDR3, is EPEVTQTPSHQVTQMGQEVILRCVPISNHLYFYWYRQILGQKVEFLVSFYNNEISEKSEIFDDQFSVERPDGSNFTLKIRSTKLEDSAMYFCASVGASSGNTIYFGEGSWLTVV.

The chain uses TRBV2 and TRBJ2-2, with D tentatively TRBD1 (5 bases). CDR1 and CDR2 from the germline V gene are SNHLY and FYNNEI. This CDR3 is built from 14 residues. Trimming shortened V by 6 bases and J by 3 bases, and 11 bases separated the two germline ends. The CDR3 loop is CASRGAEYTGELFF. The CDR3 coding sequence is TGTGCCAGCAGAGGGGCAGAATACACCGGGGAGCTGTTTTTT.

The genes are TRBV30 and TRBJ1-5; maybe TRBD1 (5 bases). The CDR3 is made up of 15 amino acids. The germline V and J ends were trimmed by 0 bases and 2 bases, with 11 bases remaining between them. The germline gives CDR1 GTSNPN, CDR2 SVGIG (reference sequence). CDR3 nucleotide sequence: TGTGCCTGGAGTGTAGGGGTCTCGGGCAATCAGCCCCAGCATTTT. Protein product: CAWSVGVSGNQPQHF.

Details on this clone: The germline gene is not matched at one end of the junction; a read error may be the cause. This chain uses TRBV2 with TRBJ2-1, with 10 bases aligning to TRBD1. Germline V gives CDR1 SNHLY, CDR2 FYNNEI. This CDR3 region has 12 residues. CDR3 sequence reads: CASSRGTGAPVF. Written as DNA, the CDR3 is TGTGCCAGCTCCCGGGGGACAGGGGCCCCCGTCTTC.

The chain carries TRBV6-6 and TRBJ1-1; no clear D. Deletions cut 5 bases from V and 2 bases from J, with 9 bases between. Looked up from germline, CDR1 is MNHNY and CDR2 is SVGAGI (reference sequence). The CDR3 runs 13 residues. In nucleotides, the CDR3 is TGTGCCAGCAGTCCGAGTTTCAACACTGAAGCTTTCTTT. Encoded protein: CASSPSFNTEAFF.

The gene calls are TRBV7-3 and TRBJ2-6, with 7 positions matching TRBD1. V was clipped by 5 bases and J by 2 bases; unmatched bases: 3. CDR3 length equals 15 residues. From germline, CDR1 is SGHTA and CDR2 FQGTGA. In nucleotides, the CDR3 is TGTGCCAGCAGCCTGACAGGGACTGGGGCCAACGTCCTGACTTTC. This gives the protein CASSLTGTGANVLTF.

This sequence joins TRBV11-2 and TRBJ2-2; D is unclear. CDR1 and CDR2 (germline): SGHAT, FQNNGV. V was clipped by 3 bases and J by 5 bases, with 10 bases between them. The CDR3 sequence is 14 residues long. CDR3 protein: CASSFVQRTGELFF. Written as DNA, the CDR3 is TGTGCCAGCAGCTTTGTCCAGCGAACCGGGGAGCTGTTTTTT.

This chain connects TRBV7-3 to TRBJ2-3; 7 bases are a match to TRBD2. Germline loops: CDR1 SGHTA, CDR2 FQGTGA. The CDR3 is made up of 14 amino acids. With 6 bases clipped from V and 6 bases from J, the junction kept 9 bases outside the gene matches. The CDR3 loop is CASRGAGLRDTQYF. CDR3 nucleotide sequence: TGTGCCAGCAGGGGAGCGGGACTACGCGATACGCAGTATTTT. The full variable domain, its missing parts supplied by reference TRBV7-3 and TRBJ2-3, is GAGVSQTPSNKVTEKGKYVELRCDPISGHTALYWYRQSLGQGPEFLIYFQGTGAADDSGLPNDRFFAVRPEGSVSTLKIQRTERGDSAVYLCASRGAGLRDTQYFGPGTRLTVL.

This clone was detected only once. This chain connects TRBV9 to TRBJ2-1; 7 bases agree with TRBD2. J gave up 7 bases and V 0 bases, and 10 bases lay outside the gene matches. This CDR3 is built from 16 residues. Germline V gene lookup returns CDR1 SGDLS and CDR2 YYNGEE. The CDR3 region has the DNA TGTGCCAGCAGCGTAGGAAGCGGGGTATTCGAGAATGAGCAGTTCTTC. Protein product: CASSVGSGVFENEQFF.

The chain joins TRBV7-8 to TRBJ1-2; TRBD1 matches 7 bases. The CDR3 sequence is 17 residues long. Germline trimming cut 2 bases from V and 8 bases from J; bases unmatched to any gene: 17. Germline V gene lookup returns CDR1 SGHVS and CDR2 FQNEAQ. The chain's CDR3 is CASSLLLTHRDSAGYTF. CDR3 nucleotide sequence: TGTGCCAGCAGCTTACTACTTACGCACCGGGACAGTGCAGGCTACACCTTC.

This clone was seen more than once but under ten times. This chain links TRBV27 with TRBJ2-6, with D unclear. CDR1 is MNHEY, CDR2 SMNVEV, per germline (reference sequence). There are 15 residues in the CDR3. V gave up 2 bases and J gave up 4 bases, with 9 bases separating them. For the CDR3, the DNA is TGTGCCAGCAGTTTAACTTTAGCCGGGGCCAACGTCCTGACTTTC. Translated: CASSLTLAGANVLTF. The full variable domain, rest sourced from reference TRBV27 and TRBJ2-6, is EAQVTQNPRYLITVTGKKLTVTCSQNMNHEYMSWYRQDPGLGLRQIYYSMNVEVTDKGDVPEGYKVSRKEKRNFPLILESPSPNQTSLYFCASSLTLAGANVLTFGAGSRLTVL.

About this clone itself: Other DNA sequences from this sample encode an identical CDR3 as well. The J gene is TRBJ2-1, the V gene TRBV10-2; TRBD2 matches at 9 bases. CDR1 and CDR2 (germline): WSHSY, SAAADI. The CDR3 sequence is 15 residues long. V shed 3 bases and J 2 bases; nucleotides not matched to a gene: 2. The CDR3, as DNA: TGCGCCAGCAGTGATCTAGCGGGACCCTACAATGAGCAGTTCTTC. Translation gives CASSDLAGPYNEQFF.

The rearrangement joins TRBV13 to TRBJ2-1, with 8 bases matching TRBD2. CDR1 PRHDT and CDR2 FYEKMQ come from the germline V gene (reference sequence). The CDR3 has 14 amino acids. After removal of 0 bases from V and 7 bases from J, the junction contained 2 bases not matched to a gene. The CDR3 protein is CASSLGSSGNEQFF. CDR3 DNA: TGTGCCAGCAGCTTAGGGTCTAGCGGGAATGAGCAGTTCTTC.

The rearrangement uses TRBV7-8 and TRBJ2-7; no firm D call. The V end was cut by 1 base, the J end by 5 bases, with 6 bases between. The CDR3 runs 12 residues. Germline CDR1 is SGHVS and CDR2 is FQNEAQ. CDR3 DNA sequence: TGTGCCAGCAGCTTAGATTTAGACGAGCAGTACTTC. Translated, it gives CASSLDLDEQYF.

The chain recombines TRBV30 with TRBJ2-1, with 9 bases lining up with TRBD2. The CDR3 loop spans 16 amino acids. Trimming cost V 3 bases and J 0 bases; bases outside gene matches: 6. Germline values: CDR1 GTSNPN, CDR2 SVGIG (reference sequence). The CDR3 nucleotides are TGTGCCTGGAGGGGGGTTAGCGGGAGCTCCTACAATGAGCAGTTCTTC. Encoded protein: CAWRGVSGSSYNEQFF.

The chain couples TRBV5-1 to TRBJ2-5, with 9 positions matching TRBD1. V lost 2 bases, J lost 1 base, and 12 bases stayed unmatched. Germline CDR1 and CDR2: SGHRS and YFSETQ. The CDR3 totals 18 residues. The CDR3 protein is CASSLSDRGQAPQETQYF. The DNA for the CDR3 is TGCGCCAGCAGCTTATCGGACAGGGGACAGGCACCCCAAGAGACCCAGTACTTC.

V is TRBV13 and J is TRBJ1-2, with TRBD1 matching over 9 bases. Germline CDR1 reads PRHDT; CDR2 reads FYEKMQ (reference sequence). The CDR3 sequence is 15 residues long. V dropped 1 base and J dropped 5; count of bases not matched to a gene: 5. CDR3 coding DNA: TGTGCCAGCAGCTTAGCCGGACAGGGGAAATATGGCTACACCTTC. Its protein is CASSLAGQGKYGYTF.

The DNA of the CDR3 is TGTGCCAGCAGCAAAGTGGCCAGGGGGTTCAATCAGCCCCAGCATTTT. Translating gives CASSKVARGFNQPQHF. This rearrangement joins TRBV21-1 to TRBJ1-5; the table's TRBD1 call for D was not verified on the DNA. TRBV21-1 is flagged as a pseudogene. There are 16 residues in the CDR3.

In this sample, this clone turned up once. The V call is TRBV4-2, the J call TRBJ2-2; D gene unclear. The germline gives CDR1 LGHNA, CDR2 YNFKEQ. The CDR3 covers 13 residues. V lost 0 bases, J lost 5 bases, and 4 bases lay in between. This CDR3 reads CASSQDITGELFF. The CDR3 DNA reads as TGTGCCAGCAGCCAAGATATTACCGGGGAGCTGTTTTTT.

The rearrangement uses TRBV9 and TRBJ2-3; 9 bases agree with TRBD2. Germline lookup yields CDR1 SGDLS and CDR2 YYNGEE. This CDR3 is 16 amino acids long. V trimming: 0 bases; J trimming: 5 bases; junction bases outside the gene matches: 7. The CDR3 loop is CASSVVPAGGRDTQYF. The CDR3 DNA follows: TGTGCCAGCAGCGTAGTCCCAGCGGGAGGTAGAGATACGCAGTATTTT.